This T cell receptor beta chain comes out of a study of T-cell memory formation after mild COVID-19. Overall study: In these data, TCR clusters were largely donor specific.

A few counts support this clonotype. Per germline, CDR1 WSHSY and CDR2 SAAADI. The germline V and J ends were trimmed by 6 bases and 5 bases, with 25 bases remaining between them. CDR3 size: 17 residues. A single record per CDR3 protein comes from TCRdb applying MiXCR to the 5' RACE reads. In the table there are 30,000 to 45,000 distinct CDR3 sequences, about an eighth of which are singletons. Sequencing was done on a sample of PBMCs or a T cell subset sorted from them (not recorded which). The rearrangement links TRBV10-2 to TRBJ2-5; no firm D call. This receptor was obtained from a man aged 18 to 30 who had mild COVID-19 (a few samples of this study predate the infection). Cell type and time point are not known. The CDR3 sequence is CASRTVASRYAVETQYF. CDR3 nucleotide sequence: TGCGCCAGCAGAACAGTGGCGAGCCGTTATGCAGTGGAGACCCAGTACTTC.